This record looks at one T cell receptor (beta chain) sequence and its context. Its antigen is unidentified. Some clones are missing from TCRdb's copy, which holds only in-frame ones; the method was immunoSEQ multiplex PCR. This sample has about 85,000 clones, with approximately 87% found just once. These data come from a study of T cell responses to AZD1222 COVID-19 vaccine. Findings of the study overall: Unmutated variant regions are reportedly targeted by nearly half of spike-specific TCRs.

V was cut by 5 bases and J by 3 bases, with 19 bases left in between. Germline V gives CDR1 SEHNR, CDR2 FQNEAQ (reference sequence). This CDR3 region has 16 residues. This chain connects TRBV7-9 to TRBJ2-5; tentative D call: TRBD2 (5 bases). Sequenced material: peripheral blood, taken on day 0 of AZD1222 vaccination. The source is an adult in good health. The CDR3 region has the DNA TGTGCCAGCAGCCTAGACACTAGTCAGCGCAAAGAGACCCAGTACTTC. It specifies CASSLDTSQRKETQYF.